The 19 T cell receptor beta chains given below trace back to one sample, sequenced in a study of cytomegalovirus exposure and HLA in healthy donors. 60 Vbeta and 13 Jbeta primers were used in PCR. Repertoires were generated with immunoSEQ multiplex PCR, while TCRdb's copy carries only in-frame clones and drops some. The sample features 150,000 or so clones, with 1.5% to 2% in its top ten. The sequenced sample was PBMCs. The receptors were gathered from a woman in her 40s in good health and CMV-seropositive.

The J gene is TRBJ2-7, the V gene TRBV6-5; a possible D gene is TRBD1 (6 bases). This CDR3 is built from 15 residues. V gave up 5 bases and J gave up 0 bases, with 14 bases separating them. Looked up from germline, CDR1 is MNHEY and CDR2 is SVGAGI. CDR3 residues: CASSLTGPSSYEQYF. The DNA of the CDR3 is TGTGCCAGCAGTCTCACAGGGCCAAGCTCCTACGAGCAGTACTTC.

CDR3 sequence reads: CASSLGTSIAYEQYF. The CDR3 DNA follows: TGTGCCAGCAGTTTGGGGACTAGCATCGCCTACGAGCAGTACTTC. The chain has TRBV27 and TRBJ2-7; TRBD2 agrees at 9 bases. Germline loops: CDR1 MNHEY, CDR2 SMNVEV (reference sequence). The length of the CDR3 is 15 residues. With V trimmed by 3 bases and J by 2 bases, 5 bases remained unmatched.

The rearrangement joins TRBV19 to TRBJ2-1; D remains ambiguous. Trimming pared 3 bases from V and 1 base from J, leaving 13 bases between. The CDR3 has 16 amino acids. Looked up from germline, CDR1 is LNHDA and CDR2 is SQIVND (reference sequence). The CDR3 sequence: CASSILSGTSYNEQFF. The CDR3 bases are TGTGCCAGTAGTATTCTCTCAGGCACATCCTACAATGAGCAGTTCTTC.

The chain couples TRBV27 to TRBJ2-7; TRBD2 matches at 15 bases. In germline, CDR1 is MNHEY, CDR2 SMNVEV (reference sequence). V was pared by 6 bases and J by 5 bases, with 8 bases of the junction left unmatched. The CDR3 loop spans 16 amino acids. CDR3 in DNA: TGTGCCAGCAGCCCCAGGACTAGCGGGAGGGCCCACGAGCAGTACTTC. As protein: CASSPRTSGRAHEQYF.

The J gene is TRBJ2-7, the V gene TRBV19; maybe TRBD1 (6 bases). V lost 5 bases, J lost 5 bases, and 13 bases lay in between. Germline V gene lookup returns CDR1 LNHDA and CDR2 SQIVND (reference sequence). There are 13 residues in the CDR3. This chain's CDR3 is CASSFPGGNEQYF. The DNA for the CDR3 is TGTGCCAGTAGTTTCCCTGGGGGCAACGAGCAGTACTTC. The variable domain in full, completed from reference TRBV19 and TRBJ2-7, reads DGGITQSPKYLFRKEGQNVTLSCEQNLNHDAMYWYRQDPGQGLRLIYYSQIVNDFQKGDIAEGYSVSREKKESFPLTVTSAQKNPTAFYLCASSFPGGNEQYFGPGTRLTVT.

The V and J genes are TRBV5-1 and TRBJ2-5; D gene ambiguous. Between the trimmed V and J ends, which lost 1 base and 2 bases, there was a span of 6 bases. This CDR3 is 13 amino acids long. CDR1 and CDR2 (germline): SGHRS, YFSETQ. This CDR3 reads CASSLSGQETQYF. The CDR3, as DNA: TGCGCCAGCAGCTTGTCAGGTCAAGAGACCCAGTACTTC.

The chain couples TRBV6-5 to TRBJ2-1, with 8 bases aligning to TRBD2. The CDR3 consists of 15 residues. Trimming removed 2 bases from V and 8 bases from J; junction bases left unmatched: 8. CDR1 and CDR2 (germline): MNHEY, SVGAGI. The CDR3 coding sequence is TGTGCCAGCAGTTACGCCGGGGGGGTTCTTTATGAGCAGTTCTTC. As protein: CASSYAGGVLYEQFF.

The rearrangement uses TRBV7-8 and TRBJ2-7; tentative D call: TRBD2 (5 bases). CDR3 length: 15 residues. Germline V gene data show CDR1 as SGHVS and CDR2 as FQNEAQ. Trimming took off 8 bases at V and 5 bases at J, with 22 bases between the two ends. CDR3: CASAEERIASDEQYF. The DNA for the CDR3 is TGTGCCAGCGCAGAGGAGCGGATTGCTTCGGACGAGCAGTACTTC.

The gene calls are TRBV5-1 and TRBJ2-3; D may be TRBD2 (5 bases). CDR1 is SGHRS and CDR2 is YFSETQ in the germline V gene. The CDR3 length is 15 residues. Trimming pared 5 bases from V and 4 bases from J, leaving 17 bases between. The CDR3 protein is CASSMDGPGADTQYF. Here the CDR3 DNA reads TGCGCCAGCAGTATGGACGGGCCCGGGGCAGATACGCAGTATTTT.

The chain recombines TRBV6-1 with TRBJ1-4; 10 bases fit TRBD1. The CDR3 runs to 16 residues. Trimming at V came to 1 base and at J to 5 bases, leaving 4 bases not matched to a gene. Germline CDR1 is MNHNS and CDR2 is SASEGT. As DNA, the CDR3 is TGTGCCAGCAGTGAAGGGACAGGGGGGCGGAATGAAAAACTGTTTTTT. Protein: CASSEGTGGRNEKLFF.

The chain links TRBV11-2 to TRBJ2-7; maybe TRBD2 (6 bases). This CDR3 comprises 14 residues. Germline-derived CDR1 and CDR2 are SGHAT and FQNNGV. V was clipped by 5 bases and J by 3 bases, with 14 bases between them. In nucleotides, the CDR3 is TGTGCCAGCAGCCGCGGGACGGACGGCTACGAGCAGTACTTC. This codes for CASSRGTDGYEQYF.

The chain uses TRBV7-8 and TRBJ2-7, with 7 bases that match TRBD2. V dropped 5 bases and J dropped 7; count of bases not matched to a gene: 2. Looked up from germline, CDR1 is SGHVS and CDR2 is FQNEAQ. The CDR3 runs 11 residues. CDR3 loop: CASSMGGEQYF. The CDR3, as DNA: TGTGCCAGCAGCATGGGGGGGGAGCAGTACTTC.

The chain joins TRBV30 to TRBJ1-2; maybe TRBD1 (6 bases). Germline CDR1 and CDR2: GTSNPN and SVGIG (reference sequence). With 3 bases removed from V and 6 bases from J, the gap between germline ends came to 14 bases. CDR3 length: 13 amino acids. The CDR3, as DNA: TGTGCCTGGAGCTTTAGGGGGGGTGATGGCTACACCTTC. It translates to CAWSFRGGDGYTF.

The CDR3 DNA reads as TGTGCCTGGAGACAGGGTGATCAGCCCCAGCATTTT. This sequence encodes CAWRQGDQPQHF. The V gene is TRBV30, the J gene TRBJ1-5, with D tentatively TRBD1 (6 bases). Germline CDR1 reads GTSNPN; CDR2 reads SVGIG (reference sequence). V lost 3 bases and J lost 5, with 8 bases in between. The CDR3 contains 12 residues.

The V call is TRBV2, the J call TRBJ1-1, with D possibly matching TRBD1 (5 bases). Trimming cost V 4 bases and J 4 bases, with 10 bases left between them. The CDR3 totals 13 residues. The germline CDR1 and CDR2 sequences are SNHLY and FYNNEI. The CDR3 bases are TGTGCCAGCAGTGGGGTGGGGGGCACTGAAGCTTTCTTT. Its translation: CASSGVGGTEAFF. Full variable domain (remainder filled in from reference TRBV2 and TRBJ1-1): EPEVTQTPSHQVTQMGQEVILRCVPISNHLYFYWYRQILGQKVEFLVSFYNNEISEKSEIFDDQFSVERPDGSNFTLKIRSTKLEDSAMYFCASSGVGGTEAFFGQGTRLTVV.

The chain has TRBV27 and TRBJ1-1, with D maybe TRBD1 (5 bases). Germline values: CDR1 MNHEY, CDR2 SMNVEV (reference sequence). CDR3 size: 14 residues. The V and J ends lost 5 bases and 4 bases respectively, with 14 bases between them. The CDR3 sequence is CASSLDGRGTEAFF. In DNA, the CDR3 is TGTGCCAGCAGTCTCGACGGTAGGGGCACTGAAGCTTTCTTT.

The CDR3 is CASSQDIGRVSLLHYEQYF. As DNA, the CDR3 is TGTGCCAGCAGCCAAGACATTGGGCGAGTCAGCTTATTACACTACGAGCAGTACTTC. This rearrangement joins TRBV14 to TRBJ2-7; no clear D gene. The CDR3 covers 19 residues. Germline-derived CDR1 and CDR2 are SGHDN and FVKESK. The germline V and J ends were trimmed by 0 bases and 3 bases, with 24 bases remaining between them.

This sequence joins TRBV5-1 and TRBJ2-5; 8 bases are shared with TRBD1. V gave up 1 base and J gave up 5 bases; unmatched junction bases: 13. The V gene's germline CDR1 is SGHRS and CDR2 YFSETQ. This CDR3 spans 17 amino acids. The CDR3 spells CASSLIAGPRQGETQYF. CDR3 in DNA: TGCGCCAGCAGCTTGATCGCCGGGCCCCGACAGGGGGAGACCCAGTACTTC.

V is TRBV10-3 and J is TRBJ1-3, with 10 nucleotides matching TRBD1. After removal of 6 bases from V and 4 bases from J, the junction contained 3 bases not matched to a gene. This CDR3 region has 14 residues. Germline CDR1 reads ENHRY; CDR2 reads SYGVKD. As DNA, the CDR3 is TGTGCCATCAGAGACAGGGGGCAAGGAAACACCATATATTTT. It codes for CAIRDRGQGNTIYF.